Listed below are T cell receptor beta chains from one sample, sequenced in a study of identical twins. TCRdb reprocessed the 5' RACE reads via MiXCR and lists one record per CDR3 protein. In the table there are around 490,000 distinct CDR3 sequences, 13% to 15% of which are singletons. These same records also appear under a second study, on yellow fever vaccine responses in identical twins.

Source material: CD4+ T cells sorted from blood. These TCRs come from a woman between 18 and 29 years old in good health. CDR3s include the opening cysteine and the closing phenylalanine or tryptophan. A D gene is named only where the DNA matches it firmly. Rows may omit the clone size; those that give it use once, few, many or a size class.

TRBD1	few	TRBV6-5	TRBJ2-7	TGTGCCAGCAGTTACCGGACGGGACAGGCCTACGAGCAGTACTTC	CASSYRTGQAYEQYF
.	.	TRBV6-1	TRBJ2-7	TGTGCCAGCAGTCTCTTACCCGGGCCTAACGAGCAGTACTTC	CASSLLPGPNEQYF
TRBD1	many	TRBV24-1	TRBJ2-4	TGTGCCACCGTTGCCGGGACAGAAAACATTCAGTACTTC	CATVAGTENIQYF
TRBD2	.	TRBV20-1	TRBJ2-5	TGCAGTGCGGGGACTAGCGGGGGGCCTTCAGAGACCCAGTACTTC	CSAGTSGGPSETQYF
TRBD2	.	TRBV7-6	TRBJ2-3	TGTGCCAGCAGCCTATTAGCGGGGGGCCTTCGCACAGATACGCAGTATTTT	CASSLLAGGLRTDTQYF
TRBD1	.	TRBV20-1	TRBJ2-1	TGCAGTGGCAACCGGGACAGGGCAAGCAATGAGCAGTTCTTC	CSGNRDRASNEQFF
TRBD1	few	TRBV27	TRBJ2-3	TGTGCCAGCAGCCGACAGGGGTTCGATACGCAGTATTTT	CASSRQGFDTQYF
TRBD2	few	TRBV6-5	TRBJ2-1	TGTGCCAGCAGTTACGATCGGGGGGGCTCCCATGAGCAGTTCTTC	CASSYDRGGSHEQFF
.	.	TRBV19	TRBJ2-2	TGTGCCAGTGAAGCCAGGGCGGACACCGGGGAGCTGTTTTTT	CASEARADTGELFF
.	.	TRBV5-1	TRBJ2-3	TGCGCCAGCAGCTTGATTACCACCAGGGCTAGCACAGATACGCAGTATTTT	CASSLITTRASTDTQYF
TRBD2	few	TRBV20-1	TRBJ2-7	TGCAGTGCTAGAAACGGCGCCGGGGGGACCTACGAGCAGTACTTC	CSARNGAGGTYEQYF
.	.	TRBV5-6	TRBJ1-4	TGTGCCAGCAGCCCCCTGTCGGGTTTTGCAACTAATGAAAAACTGTTTTTT	CASSPLSGFATNEKLFF
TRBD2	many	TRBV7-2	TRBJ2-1	TGTGCCAGCAGCTTGGTGGGGGGGGATGAGCAGTTCTTC	CASSLVGGDEQFF
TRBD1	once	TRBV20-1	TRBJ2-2	TGCAGTGCTAATGACAGGGGTAGCGGGGAGCTGTTTTTT	CSANDRGSGELFF
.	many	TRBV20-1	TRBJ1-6	TGCAGTGCTAACAGCTCCTATAATTCACCCCTCCACTTT	CSANSSYNSPLHF
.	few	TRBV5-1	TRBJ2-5	TGCGCCAGCACAAACCCTCGGCAGGGAAGACAAGAGACCCAGTACTTC	CASTNPRQGRQETQYF
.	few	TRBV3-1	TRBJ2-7	TGTGCCAGCAGCCAAATAAGGAGTTTCCAGCAGTACTTC	CASSQIRSFQQYF
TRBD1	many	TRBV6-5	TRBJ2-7	TGTGCCAACCACCGGGACAGAGTATCCTACGAGCAGTACTTC	CANHRDRVSYEQYF
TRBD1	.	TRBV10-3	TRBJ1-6	TGTGCCATCAGTCTTCAGGGGGGAGATTCACCCCTCCACTTT	CAISLQGGDSPLHF
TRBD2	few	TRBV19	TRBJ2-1	TGTGCCAGTAGTACTGGGACTAGCTTTGGCAATGAGCAGTTCTTC	CASSTGTSFGNEQFF
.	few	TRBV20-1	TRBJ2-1	TGCAGTGCTAGAGATCCGTTCGGGAACGCCTTCTCGTTCTTC	CSARDPFGNAFSFF
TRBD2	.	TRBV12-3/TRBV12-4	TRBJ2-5	TGTGCCAGCAGCCGGACTAGCGGGGGAGGAGAGACCCAGTACTTC	CASSRTSGGGETQYF
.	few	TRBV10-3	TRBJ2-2	TGTGCCATCAGCCTTCTTTTGTTAGTTTCGAACACCGGGGAGCTGTTTTTT	CAISLLLLVSNTGELFF
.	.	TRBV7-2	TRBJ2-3	TGTGCCAGCAGCTTAGACCCCGGAGATAATACGCAGTATTTT	CASSLDPGDNTQYF
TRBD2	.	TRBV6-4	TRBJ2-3	TGTGCCAGCAGCGCCCGGGGACTAGCGGGAGTTCCCACAGATACGCAGTATTTT	CASSARGLAGVPTDTQYF
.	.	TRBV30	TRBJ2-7	TGTGCCTGGAGCTATTCCTCCGAGCAGTACTTC	CAWSYSSEQYF
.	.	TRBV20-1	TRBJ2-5	TGCAGTGCTAGTGTAAATCAAGAGACCCAGTACTTC	CSASVNQETQYF
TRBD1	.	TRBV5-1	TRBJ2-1	TGCGCCAGCAGCTTAGGGACAGAATACAATGAGCAGTTCTTC	CASSLGTEYNEQFF
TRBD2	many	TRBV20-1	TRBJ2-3	TGCAGTGCTCCCCGCGGGAGGGGCCCAAGCACAGATACGCAGTATTTT	CSAPRGRGPSTDTQYF
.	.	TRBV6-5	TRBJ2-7	TGTGCCAGCAGTTACTCTCTCTCGGCTACCTACGAGCAGTACTTC	CASSYSLSATYEQYF